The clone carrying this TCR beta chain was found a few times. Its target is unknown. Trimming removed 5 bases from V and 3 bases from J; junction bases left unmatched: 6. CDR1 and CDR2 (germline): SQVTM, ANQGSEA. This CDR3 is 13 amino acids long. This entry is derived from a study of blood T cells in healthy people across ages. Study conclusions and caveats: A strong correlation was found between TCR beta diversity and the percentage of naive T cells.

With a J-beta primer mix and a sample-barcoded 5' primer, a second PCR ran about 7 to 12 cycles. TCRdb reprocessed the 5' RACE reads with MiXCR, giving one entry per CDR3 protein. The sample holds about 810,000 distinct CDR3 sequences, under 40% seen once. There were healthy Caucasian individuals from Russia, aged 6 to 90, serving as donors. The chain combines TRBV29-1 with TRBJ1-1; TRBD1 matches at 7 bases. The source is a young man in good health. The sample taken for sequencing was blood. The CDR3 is CSVSSTGYTEAFF. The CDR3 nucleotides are TGCAGCGTTTCGTCGACAGGGTACACTGAAGCTTTCTTT.